This TCR beta chain was recovered during a study of T-cell reconstitution after alpha-beta-depleted transplantation in children. Overall study findings and caveats: High day-60 TCRbeta diversity in some patients came from surviving recipient T cells and thymic progenitors. A year post-transplant, T-cell counts and diversity derived mostly from newly produced T cells. Reportedly, alpha-beta T cells present about two months post-transplant originated from several hundred expanded clones of graft origin.

The TCRbeta library incorporated unique molecular identifiers. One entry per CDR3 protein results from TCRdb running MiXCR on the PCR reads. The data show roughly 160,000 distinct CDR3 sequences, around 10% seen once. The CDR3 length is 15 residues. Germline values: CDR1 SEHNR, CDR2 FQNEAQ (reference sequence). The V gene end was trimmed by 5 bases and the J gene end by 0 bases; junction bases not matched to a gene: 1. Ten or more counts support this clonotype. Antigen specificity is unknown. The starting material was PBMCs, obtained before TCRalphabeta/CD19-depleted stem cell transplant. This TCR was recovered from a boy younger than 10 with acute myeloid leukemia, due to receive a stem cell transplant. The V and J genes are TRBV7-9 and TRBJ2-2; 9 bases agree with TRBD1. The CDR3 region is CASSDRGSNTGELFF. The CDR3 bases are TGTGCCAGCAGCGACAGGGGGTCGAACACCGGGGAGCTGTTTTTT.